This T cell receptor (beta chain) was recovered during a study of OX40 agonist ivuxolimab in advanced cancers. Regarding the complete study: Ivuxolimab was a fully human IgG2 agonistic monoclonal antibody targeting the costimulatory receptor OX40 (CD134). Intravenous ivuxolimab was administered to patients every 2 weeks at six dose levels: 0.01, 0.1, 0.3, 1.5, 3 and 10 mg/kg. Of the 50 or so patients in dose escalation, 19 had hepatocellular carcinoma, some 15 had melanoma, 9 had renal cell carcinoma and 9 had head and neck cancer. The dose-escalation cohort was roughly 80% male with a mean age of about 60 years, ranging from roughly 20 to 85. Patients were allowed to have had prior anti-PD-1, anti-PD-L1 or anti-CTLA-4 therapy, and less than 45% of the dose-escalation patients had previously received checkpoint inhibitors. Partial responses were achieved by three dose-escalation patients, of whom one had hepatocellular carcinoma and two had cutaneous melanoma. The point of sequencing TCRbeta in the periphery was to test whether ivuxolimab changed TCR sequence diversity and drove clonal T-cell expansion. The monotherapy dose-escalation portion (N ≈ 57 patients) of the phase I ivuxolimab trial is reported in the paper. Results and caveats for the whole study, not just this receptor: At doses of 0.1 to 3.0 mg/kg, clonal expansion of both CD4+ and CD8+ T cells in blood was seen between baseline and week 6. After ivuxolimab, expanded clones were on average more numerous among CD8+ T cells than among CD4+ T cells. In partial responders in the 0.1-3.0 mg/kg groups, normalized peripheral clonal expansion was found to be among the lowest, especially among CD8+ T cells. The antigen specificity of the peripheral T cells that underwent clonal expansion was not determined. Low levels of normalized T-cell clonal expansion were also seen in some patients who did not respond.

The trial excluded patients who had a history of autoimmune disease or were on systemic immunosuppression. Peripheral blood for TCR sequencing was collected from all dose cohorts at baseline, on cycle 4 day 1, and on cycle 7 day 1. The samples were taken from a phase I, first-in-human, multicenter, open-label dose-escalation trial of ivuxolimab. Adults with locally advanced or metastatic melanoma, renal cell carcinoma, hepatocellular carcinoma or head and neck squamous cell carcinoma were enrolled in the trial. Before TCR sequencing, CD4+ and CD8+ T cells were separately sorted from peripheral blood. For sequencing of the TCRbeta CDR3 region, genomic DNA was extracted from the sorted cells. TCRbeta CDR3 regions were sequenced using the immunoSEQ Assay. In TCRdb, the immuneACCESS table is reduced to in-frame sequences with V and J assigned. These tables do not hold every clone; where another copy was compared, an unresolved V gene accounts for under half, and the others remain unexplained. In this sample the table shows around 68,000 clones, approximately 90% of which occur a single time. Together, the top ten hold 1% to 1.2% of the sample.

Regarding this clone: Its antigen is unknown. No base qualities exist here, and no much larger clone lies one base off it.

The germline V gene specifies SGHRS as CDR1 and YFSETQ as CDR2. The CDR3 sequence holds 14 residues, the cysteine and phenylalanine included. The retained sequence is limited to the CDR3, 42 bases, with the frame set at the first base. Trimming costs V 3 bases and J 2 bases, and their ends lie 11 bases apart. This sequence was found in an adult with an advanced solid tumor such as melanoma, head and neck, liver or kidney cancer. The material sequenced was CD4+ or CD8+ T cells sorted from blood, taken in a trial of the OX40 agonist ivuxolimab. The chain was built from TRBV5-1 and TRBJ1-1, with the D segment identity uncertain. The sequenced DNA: TGCGCCAGCAGCTCGCGGACGGCAAACACTGAAGCTTTCTTT. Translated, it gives CASSSRTANTEAFF.